This passage covers 17 T cell receptor beta chains from one sample sequenced in a study of blood T cells in healthy people across ages. A second PCR, run for roughly 7 to 12 cycles, used a sample-barcoded 5' primer plus a J-beta primer mix. One entry per CDR3 protein, called by TCRdb with MiXCR from the 5' RACE reads. Counted here are around 820,000 distinct CDR3 sequences, roughly 25% occurring once; the ten biggest clones make up approximately 4%. A further study also used this sample, focusing on T cells of mothers and their children.

Sequenced sample: blood. The receptor set was obtained from a boy aged 5-17 years in good health.

This clonotype was observed a handful of times. The gene calls are TRBV20-1 and TRBJ2-2; no firm D call. The CDR3 has 13 residues. The ends were cut back, 5 bases at V and 0 bases at J, with 7 bases in the middle. Per germline, CDR1 DFQATT and CDR2 SNEGSKA (reference sequence). CDR3 sequence reads: CSARSSNTGELFF. Written as DNA, the CDR3 is TGCAGTGCTCGGAGTTCGAACACCGGGGAGCTGTTTTTT.

The sample holds a few counts of this clonotype. Here the CDR3 DNA reads TGTGCCAGCTCACCGCGCGGGACAGGCCCCTACGAGCAGTACTTC. This encodes CASSPRGTGPYEQYF. The chain is built from TRBV18 and TRBJ2-7, with TRBD1 matching 8 bases. CDR3 size: 15 residues. CDR1 and CDR2 from the germline V gene are KGHSH and LQKENI. Trimming took 3 bases from V and 2 from J; bases not matched to a gene: 6.

In regard to this clonotype: The germline gene is not matched at one end of the junction; a read error may be the cause. The chain links TRBV6-5 to TRBJ2-5; tentatively, D is TRBD2 (6 bases). The length of the CDR3 is 15 residues. CDR1 and CDR2 from the germline V gene are MNHEY and SVGAGI. CDR3 protein: CAGSYVGGERETQYF. The CDR3, as DNA: TGTGCCGGCAGTTACGTCGGCGGGGAAAGAGAGACCCAGTACTTC.

The chain employs TRBV4-2 and TRBJ1-2; D is possibly TRBD1 (5 bases). Between the trimmed V and J ends, which lost 1 base and 1 base, there was a span of 13 bases. Germline CDR1 LGHNA, CDR2 YNFKEQ. This CDR3 has 16 amino acids. CDR3 nucleotide sequence: TGTGCCAGCAGCCAAGCCCAATCAGGACATAACTATGGCTACACCTTC. It codes for CASSQAQSGHNYGYTF.

The chain links TRBV15 to TRBJ2-2; the D call may be TRBD1 or TRBD2 (5 bases each). Germline V gene data show CDR1 as LNHNV and CDR2 as YYDKDF (reference sequence). The CDR3 has 17 residues. Trimming removed 1 base at V and 3 bases at J, with 15 bases between. The CDR3 is CATSRVFFQGDTGELFF. In nucleotides, the CDR3 is TGTGCCACCAGCAGAGTATTTTTTCAGGGAGACACCGGGGAGCTGTTTTTT.

The sample holds many counts of this clonotype. This chain connects TRBV25-1 to TRBJ2-3; D not certain. Trimming pared 1 base from V and 4 bases from J, leaving 6 bases between. The CDR3 consists of 13 residues. In germline, CDR1 is MGHDK, CDR2 SYGVNS. CDR3 sequence: CASSESASDTQYF. The CDR3 coding sequence is TGTGCCAGCAGTGAATCGGCCTCAGATACGCAGTATTTT.

The V and J genes are TRBV29-1 and TRBJ2-7; 8 nucleotides align to TRBD1. CDR1 and CDR2 from the germline V gene are SQVTM and ANQGSEA. The J segment lost 5 bases and the V segment lost 5 bases, leaving 5 bases of the junction unmatched. This CDR3 contains 12 residues. The CDR3 reads CSVHRQGNEQYF. For the CDR3, the DNA is TGCAGCGTTCACCGACAGGGGAACGAGCAGTACTTC.

The CDR3, as DNA: TGTGCCAGCAGTTACTCAGGGGATGAGGAAAAACTGTTTTTT. Residues: CASSYSGDEEKLFF. V is TRBV6-5 and J is TRBJ1-4; a possible D gene is TRBD1 (5 bases). CDR3 length: 14 residues. Between the trimmed V and J ends, which lost 0 bases and 8 bases, there was a span of 10 bases. Germline V lookup: CDR1 MNHEY, CDR2 SVGAGI.

The J gene is TRBJ2-5, the V gene TRBV29-1, with a tentative D call TRBD1 (6 bases). The J call is doubtful: the DNA matches TRBJ2-1 better. CDR1 is SQVTM and CDR2 is ANQGSEA in the germline V gene. The CDR3 spans 11 residues. In DNA form, the CDR3 reads TGCAGCGTTGTGGGGGCGGTTGAGCAGTTCTTC. Protein product: CSVVGAVEQFF.

This clonotype has only one observation. The CDR3 loop is CASSTGTQTEKLFF. The CDR3 DNA sequence: TGTGCCAGCAGTACCGGGACGCAGACTGAAAAACTGTTTTTT. V and J are TRBV12-3 or TRBV12-4 and TRBJ1-4; D may be TRBD1 (5 bases). The V end was cut by 5 bases, the J end by 7 bases, with 14 bases between. CDR3 length equals 14 residues.

This rearrangement joins TRBV28 to TRBJ1-5; tentatively, D is TRBD1 (5 bases). V lost 5 bases and J lost 4, with 15 bases in between. CDR3 length: 15 residues. The germline V gene encodes CDR1 MDHEN and CDR2 SYDVKM. The CDR3 loop is CASSPGASGNQPQHF. As DNA, the CDR3 is TGTGCCAGCAGTCCCGGCGCTTCAGGGAATCAGCCCCAGCATTTT.

This clonotype has a handful of counts. This chain uses TRBV6-6 with TRBJ2-4; the D call may be TRBD1 or TRBD2 (5 bases each). V shed 7 bases and J shed 15 bases, with 19 bases lying between them. The germline V gene has CDR1 MNHNY and CDR2 SVGAGI (reference sequence). CDR3 length: 12 amino acids. CDR3 sequence: CASNLGPGPRYF. The CDR3 nucleotides read TGTGCCAGCAACCTAGGGCCGGGACCTCGGTACTTC.

V is TRBV7-2 and J is TRBJ2-5; D might be TRBD2 (5 bases). The end of the DNA fits TRBJ2-7 better, so the J call may be wrong. CDR3 size: 15 residues. The germline CDR1 and CDR2 sequences are SGHTA and FQGNSA. The CDR3 nucleotides are TGTGCCAGCAGCTTACGGGTTAGCGACTCCTACGAGCAGTACTTC. Protein product: CASSLRVSDSYEQYF.

This clonotype was recorded a few times. The genes are TRBV20-1 and TRBJ2-5, with 8 nucleotides matching TRBD1. This CDR3 spans 12 amino acids. The junction had 6 bases not matched to a gene; V was cut back by 8 bases and J by 4 bases. The germline CDR1 and CDR2 sequences are DFQATT and SNEGSKA (reference sequence). CDR3 loop: CSPGGVAETQYF. In nucleotides, the CDR3 is TGCAGTCCAGGGGGCGTCGCAGAGACCCAGTACTTC.

The V and J genes are TRBV6-1 and TRBJ2-5; 9 bases are shared with TRBD1. CDR3 length: 16 residues. Germline V gene data show CDR1 as MNHNS and CDR2 as SASEGT. V was clipped by 6 bases and J by 5 bases; unmatched bases: 13. This CDR3 is CASRLSLRDRDETQYF. DNA for the CDR3: TGTGCCAGCAGACTCTCCCTCCGGGACAGGGATGAGACCCAGTACTTC.

This clonotype showed up many times. The V and J genes are TRBV7-9 and TRBJ2-5; 8 bases map to TRBD1. From germline, CDR1 is SEHNR and CDR2 FQNEAQ (reference sequence). J gave up 4 bases and V 3 bases, and 4 bases lay outside the gene matches. The CDR3 contains 14 residues. The CDR3 region has the DNA TGTGCCAGCAGCTTTCAGGGGGCGCGAGAGACCCAGTACTTC. Translating it yields CASSFQGARETQYF.

V and J are TRBV29-1 and TRBJ2-1; the D is unclear. Germline loops: CDR1 SQVTM, CDR2 ANQGSEA. The CDR3 is 12 amino acids. V lost 3 bases and J 8 bases, leaving 11 bases between the germline ends. CDR3 DNA sequence: TGCAGCGTTGAGTACCTGGCATATGAGCAGTTCTTC. Translating gives CSVEYLAYEQFF.